The entry below gives a single T cell receptor (beta chain) sequence along with its context. Total RNA came from unfractionated whole blood. Using its own MiXCR run on the 5' RACE reads, TCRdb lists one record per CDR3 protein. Of over 95,000 distinct CDR3 sequences in the sample, around a fifth were seen once. These data belong to a study of human T cells and chemical hapten exposure. Germline CDR1 reads MGHRA; CDR2 reads YSYEKL. The CDR3 extends over 14 amino acids. Between the trimmed V and J ends, which lost 4 bases and 6 bases, there was a span of 16 bases. The clonotype originates from a human donor in good health. This sequence joins TRBV4-1 and TRBJ2-7, with D hard to call. Here the CDR3 reads CASSRGPATREQYF. Written as DNA, the CDR3 is TGCGCCAGCAGCCGCGGCCCCGCTACCCGCGAGCAGTACTTC.